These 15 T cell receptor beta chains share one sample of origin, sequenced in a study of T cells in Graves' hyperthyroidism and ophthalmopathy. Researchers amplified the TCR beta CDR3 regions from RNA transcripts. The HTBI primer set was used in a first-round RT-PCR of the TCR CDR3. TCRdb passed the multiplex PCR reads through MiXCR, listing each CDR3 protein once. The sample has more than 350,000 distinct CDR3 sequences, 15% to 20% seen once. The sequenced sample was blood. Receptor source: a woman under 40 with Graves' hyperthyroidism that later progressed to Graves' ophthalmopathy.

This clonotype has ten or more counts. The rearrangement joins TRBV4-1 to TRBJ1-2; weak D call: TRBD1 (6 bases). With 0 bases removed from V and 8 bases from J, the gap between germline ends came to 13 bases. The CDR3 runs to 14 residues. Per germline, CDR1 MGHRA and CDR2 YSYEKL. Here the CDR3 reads CASSQDAGGYGYTF. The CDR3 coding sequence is TGCGCCAGCAGCCAAGACGCGGGGGGCTACGGCTACACCTTC.

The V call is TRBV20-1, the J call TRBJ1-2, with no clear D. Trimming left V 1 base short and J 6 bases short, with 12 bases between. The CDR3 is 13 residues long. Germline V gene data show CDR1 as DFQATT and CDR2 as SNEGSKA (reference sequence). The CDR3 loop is CSARVPLLDGYTF. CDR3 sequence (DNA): TGCAGTGCTAGAGTCCCACTGCTGGATGGCTACACCTTC.

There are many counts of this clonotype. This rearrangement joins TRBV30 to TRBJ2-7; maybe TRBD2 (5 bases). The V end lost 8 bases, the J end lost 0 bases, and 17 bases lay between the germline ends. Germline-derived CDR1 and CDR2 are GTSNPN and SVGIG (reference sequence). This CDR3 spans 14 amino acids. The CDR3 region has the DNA TGTGCCACCTCGGACTCCGAGAGCTCCTACGAGCAGTACTTC. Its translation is CATSDSESSYEQYF.

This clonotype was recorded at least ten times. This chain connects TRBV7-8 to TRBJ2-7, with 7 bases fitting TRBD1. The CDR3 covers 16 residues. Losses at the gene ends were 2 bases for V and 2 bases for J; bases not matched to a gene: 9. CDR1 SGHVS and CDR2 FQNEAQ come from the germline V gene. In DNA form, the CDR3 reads TGTGCCAGCAGCTTACTGGGGACACAGGGGCCCTACGAGCAGTACTTC. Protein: CASSLLGTQGPYEQYF.

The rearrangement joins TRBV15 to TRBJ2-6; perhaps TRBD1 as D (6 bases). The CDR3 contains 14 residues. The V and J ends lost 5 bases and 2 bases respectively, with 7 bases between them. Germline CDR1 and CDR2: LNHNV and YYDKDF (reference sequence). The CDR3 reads CATSHRAGANVLTF. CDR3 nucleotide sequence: TGTGCCACCAGCCACAGGGCTGGGGCCAACGTCCTGACTTTC.

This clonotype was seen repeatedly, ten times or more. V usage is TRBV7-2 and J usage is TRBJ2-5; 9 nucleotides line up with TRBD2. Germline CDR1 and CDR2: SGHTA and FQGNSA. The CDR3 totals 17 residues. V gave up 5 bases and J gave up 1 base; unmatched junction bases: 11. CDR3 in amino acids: CASSPEKLRGGQETQYF. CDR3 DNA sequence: TGTGCCAGCAGCCCAGAGAAGTTGCGGGGGGGCCAAGAGACCCAGTACTTC.

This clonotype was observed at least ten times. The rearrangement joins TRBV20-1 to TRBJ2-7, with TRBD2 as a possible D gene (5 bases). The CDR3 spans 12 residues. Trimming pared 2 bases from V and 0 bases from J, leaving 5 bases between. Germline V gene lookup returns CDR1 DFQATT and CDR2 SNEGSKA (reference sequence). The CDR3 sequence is CSARRDSYEQYF. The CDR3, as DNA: TGCAGTGCTAGACGGGACTCCTACGAGCAGTACTTC.

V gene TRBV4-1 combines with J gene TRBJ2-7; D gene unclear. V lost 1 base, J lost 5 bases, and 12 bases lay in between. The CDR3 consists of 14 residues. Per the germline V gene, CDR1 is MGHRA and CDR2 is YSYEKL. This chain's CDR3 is CASSQADGRDEQYF. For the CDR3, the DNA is TGCGCCAGCAGCCAAGCTGACGGAAGGGACGAGCAGTACTTC.

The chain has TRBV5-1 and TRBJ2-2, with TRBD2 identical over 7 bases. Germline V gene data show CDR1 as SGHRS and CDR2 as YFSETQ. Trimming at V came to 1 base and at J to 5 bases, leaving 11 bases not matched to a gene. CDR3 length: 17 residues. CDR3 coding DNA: TGCGCCAGCAGCTTGATCCCTAGCGGTAGAGGGACCGGGGAGCTGTTTTTT. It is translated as CASSLIPSGRGTGELFF. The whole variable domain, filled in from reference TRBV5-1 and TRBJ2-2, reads KAGVTQTPRYLIKTRGQQVTLSCSPISGHRSVSWYQQTPGQGLQFLFEYFSETQRNKGNFPGRFSGRQFSNSRSEMNVSTLELGDSALYLCASSLIPSGRGTGELFFGEGSRLTVL.

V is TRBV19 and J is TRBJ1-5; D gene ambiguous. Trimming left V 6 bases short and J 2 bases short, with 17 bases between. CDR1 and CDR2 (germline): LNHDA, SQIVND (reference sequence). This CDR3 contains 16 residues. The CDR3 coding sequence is TGTGCCAGTAGAGAGGACGCCTGGGAGGGCAATCAGCCCCAGCATTTT. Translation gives CASREDAWEGNQPQHF.

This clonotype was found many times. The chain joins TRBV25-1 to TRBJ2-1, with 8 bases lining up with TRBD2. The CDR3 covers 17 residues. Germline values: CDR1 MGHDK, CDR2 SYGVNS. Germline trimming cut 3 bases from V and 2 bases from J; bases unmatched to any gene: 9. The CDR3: CASSDKAGREAYNEQFF. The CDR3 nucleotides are TGTGCCAGCAGTGATAAGGCGGGGCGGGAGGCCTACAATGAGCAGTTCTTC.

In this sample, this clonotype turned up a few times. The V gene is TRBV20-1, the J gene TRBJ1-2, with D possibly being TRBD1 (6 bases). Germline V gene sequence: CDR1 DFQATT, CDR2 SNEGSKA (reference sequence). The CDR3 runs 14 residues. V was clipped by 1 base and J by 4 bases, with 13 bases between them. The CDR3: CSARVYRESYGYTF. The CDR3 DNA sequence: TGCAGTGCTAGAGTATACAGGGAAAGCTATGGCTACACCTTC.

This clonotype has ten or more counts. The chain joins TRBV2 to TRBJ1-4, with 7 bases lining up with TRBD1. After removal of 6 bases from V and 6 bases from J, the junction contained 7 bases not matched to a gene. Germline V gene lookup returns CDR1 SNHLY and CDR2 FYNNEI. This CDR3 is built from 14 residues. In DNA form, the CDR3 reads TGTGCCAGCAGGCCGACAGGGAGCTATGAAAAACTGTTTTTT. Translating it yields CASRPTGSYEKLFF.

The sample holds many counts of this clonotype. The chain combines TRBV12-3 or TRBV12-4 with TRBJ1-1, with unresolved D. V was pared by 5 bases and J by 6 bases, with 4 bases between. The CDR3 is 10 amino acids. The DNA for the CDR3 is TGTGCCAGCAGTGAGGCTGAAGCTTTCTTT. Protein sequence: CASSEAEAFF.

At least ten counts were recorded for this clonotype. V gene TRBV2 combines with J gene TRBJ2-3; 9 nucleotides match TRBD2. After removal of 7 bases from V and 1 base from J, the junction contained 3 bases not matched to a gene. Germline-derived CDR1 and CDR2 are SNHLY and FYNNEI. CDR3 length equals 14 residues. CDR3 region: CASIASGGTDTQYF. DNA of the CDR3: TGTGCCAGCATCGCTAGCGGGGGCACAGATACGCAGTATTTT.